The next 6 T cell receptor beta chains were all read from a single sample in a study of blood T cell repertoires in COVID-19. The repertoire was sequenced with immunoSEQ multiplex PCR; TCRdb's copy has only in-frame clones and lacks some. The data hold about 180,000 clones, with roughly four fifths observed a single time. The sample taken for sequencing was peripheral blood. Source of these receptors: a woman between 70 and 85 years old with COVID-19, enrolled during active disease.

CDR3 sequence (DNA): TGTGCCAGCAGTTTATCTCACAGGGGGACGTCAAGCGGGGAAGCTTTCTTT. As protein: CASSLSHRGTSSGEAFF. The chain recombines TRBV28 with TRBJ1-1; 8 positions agree with TRBD1. Looked up from germline, CDR1 is MDHEN and CDR2 is SYDVKM. J was trimmed by 8 bases and V by 1 base; bases with no gene match: 15. The CDR3 runs 17 residues.

The DNA for the CDR3 is TGTGCCAGCAGCTTGACTAGCGGGAAGTTCTTC. Its protein is CASSLTSGKFF. The V call is TRBV7-8, the J call TRBJ2-1; 11 nucleotides line up with TRBD2. Trimming at V came to 3 bases and at J to 14 bases, leaving 0 bases not matched to a gene. The CDR3 has 11 residues. Germline CDR1 is SGHVS and CDR2 is FQNEAQ.

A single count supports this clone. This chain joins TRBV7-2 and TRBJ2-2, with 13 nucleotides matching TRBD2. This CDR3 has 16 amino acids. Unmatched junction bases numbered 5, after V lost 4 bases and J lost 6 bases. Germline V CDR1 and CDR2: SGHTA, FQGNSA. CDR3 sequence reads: CASSSGTSGTAGELFF. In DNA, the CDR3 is TGTGCCAGCAGCTCCGGGACTAGCGGGACTGCCGGGGAGCTGTTTTTT.

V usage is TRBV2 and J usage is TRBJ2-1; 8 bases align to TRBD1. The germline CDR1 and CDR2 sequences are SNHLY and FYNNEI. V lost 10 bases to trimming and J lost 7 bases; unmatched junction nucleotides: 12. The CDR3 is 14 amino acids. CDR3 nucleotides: TGTGCCACCAAGGCCAGGGGGCTTGGAAATGAGCAGTTCTTC. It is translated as CATKARGLGNEQFF.

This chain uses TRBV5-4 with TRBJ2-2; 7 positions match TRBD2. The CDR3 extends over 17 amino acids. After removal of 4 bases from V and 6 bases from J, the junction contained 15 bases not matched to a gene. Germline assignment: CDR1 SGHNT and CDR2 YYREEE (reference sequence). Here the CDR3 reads CASSPQRLAVVPGELFF. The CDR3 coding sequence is TGTGCCAGCAGCCCTCAACGACTAGCAGTGGTTCCCGGGGAGCTGTTTTTT.

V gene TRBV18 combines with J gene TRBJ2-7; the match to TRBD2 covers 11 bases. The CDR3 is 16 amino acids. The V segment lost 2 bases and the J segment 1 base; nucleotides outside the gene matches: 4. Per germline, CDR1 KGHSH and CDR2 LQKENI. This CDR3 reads CASSPTASGRSYEQYF. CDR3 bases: TGTGCCAGCTCACCAACCGCTAGCGGGAGGTCCTACGAGCAGTACTTC. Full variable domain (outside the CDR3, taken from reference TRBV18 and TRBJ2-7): NAGVMQNPRHLVRRRGQEARLRCSPMKGHSHVYWYRQLPEEGLKFMVYLQKENIIDESGMPKERFSAEFPKEGPSILRIQQVVRGDSAAYFCASSPTASGRSYEQYFGPGTRLTVT.